The sequence of this T cell receptor (beta chain) was determined in a study of T-cell memory formation after mild COVID-19. Looking at the study overall: The study found TCR clusters largely donor specific. Findings of the study overall: The finding that pre-infection memory included some responding clones suggested that cross-reactive memory joined.

cDNA libraries for TCR alpha and TCR beta, carrying sample barcodes and UMIs, came from 5'RACE with constant-segment primers. TCRdb used MiXCR to reprocess the 5' RACE reads, holding one entry per CDR3 protein. Among about 140,000 distinct CDR3 sequences listed, 14% were seen once. The V gene's germline CDR1 is LNHNV and CDR2 YYDKDF (reference sequence). The V and J ends lost 5 bases and 5 bases, in that order; junction bases with no gene match: 7. CDR3 length: 16 amino acids. Comment on this clonotype: Its specificity is unknown.

This chain links TRBV15 with TRBJ2-1, with TRBD1 identical over 12 bases. The specimen sequenced was PBMCs or a T cell subset sorted from them (not recorded which). The sequence derives from an adult woman who had mild COVID-19 (a few samples of this study predate the infection). Cell type and time point are not known. This CDR3 reads CATSLHRDRGHNEQFF. CDR3 nucleotide sequence: TGTGCCACCAGCCTTCACCGGGACAGGGGGCACAATGAGCAGTTCTTC.